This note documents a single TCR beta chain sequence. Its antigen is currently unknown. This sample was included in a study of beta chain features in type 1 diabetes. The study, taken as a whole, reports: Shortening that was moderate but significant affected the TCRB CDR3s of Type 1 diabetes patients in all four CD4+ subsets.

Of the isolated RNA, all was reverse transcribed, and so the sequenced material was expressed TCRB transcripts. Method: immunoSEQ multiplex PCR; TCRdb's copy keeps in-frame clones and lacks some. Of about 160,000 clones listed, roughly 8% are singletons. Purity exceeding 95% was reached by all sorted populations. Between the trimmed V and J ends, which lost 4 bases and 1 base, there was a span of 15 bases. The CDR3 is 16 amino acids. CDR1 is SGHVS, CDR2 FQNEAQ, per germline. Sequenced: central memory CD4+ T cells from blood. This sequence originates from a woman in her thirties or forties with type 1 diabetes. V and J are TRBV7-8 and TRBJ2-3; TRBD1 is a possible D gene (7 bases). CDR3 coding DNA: TGTGCCAGCAGCTCTCAAGGGGGCGGGGGCACAGATACGCAGTATTTT. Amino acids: CASSSQGGGGTDTQYF.